This T cell receptor beta chain originates from a study of T-cell reconstitution after alpha-beta-depleted transplantation in children. Construction of the TCRbeta library involved unique molecular identifiers. TCRdb itself ran the PCR reads through MiXCR, one entry per CDR3 protein. Of roughly 570,000 distinct CDR3 sequences in the sample, around 27% were seen once. This clonotype was seen ten or more times. The germline CDR1 and CDR2 sequences are SQVTM and ANQGSEA. The CDR3 covers 10 residues. Trimming removed 4 bases from V and 6 bases from J, with 7 bases in between. This rearrangement joins TRBV29-1 to TRBJ2-7; D not resolved. This TCR derives from a boy younger than two with Wiskott-Aldrich syndrome, due to receive a stem cell transplant. The input for sequencing was PBMCs, taken before TCRalphabeta/CD19-depleted stem cell transplant. CDR3 in amino acids: CSVVAGEQYF. In nucleotides, the CDR3 is TGCAGCGTTGTTGCCGGCGAGCAGTACTTC.